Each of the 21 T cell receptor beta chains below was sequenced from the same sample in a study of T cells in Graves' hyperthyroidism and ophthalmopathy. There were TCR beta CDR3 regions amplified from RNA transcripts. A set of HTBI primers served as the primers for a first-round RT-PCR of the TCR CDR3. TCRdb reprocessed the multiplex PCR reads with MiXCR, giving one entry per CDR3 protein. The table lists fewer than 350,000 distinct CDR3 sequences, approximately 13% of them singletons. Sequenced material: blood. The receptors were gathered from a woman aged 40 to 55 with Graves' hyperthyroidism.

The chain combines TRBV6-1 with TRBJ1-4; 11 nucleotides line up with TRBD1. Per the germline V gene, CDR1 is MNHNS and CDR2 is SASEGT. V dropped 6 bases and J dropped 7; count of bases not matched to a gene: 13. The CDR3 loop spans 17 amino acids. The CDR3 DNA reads TGTGCCAGCAGGTTCCTTGCGCCGGGGACAGGGGGTGAAAAACTGTTTTTT. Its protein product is CASRFLAPGTGGEKLFF.

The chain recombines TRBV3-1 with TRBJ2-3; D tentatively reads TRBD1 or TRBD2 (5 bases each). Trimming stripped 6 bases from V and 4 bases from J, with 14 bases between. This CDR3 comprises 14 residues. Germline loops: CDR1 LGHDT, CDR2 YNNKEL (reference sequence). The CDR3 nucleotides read TGTGCCAGCAGGCTAGAGGGGTCGCCAGATACGCAGTATTTT. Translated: CASRLEGSPDTQYF.

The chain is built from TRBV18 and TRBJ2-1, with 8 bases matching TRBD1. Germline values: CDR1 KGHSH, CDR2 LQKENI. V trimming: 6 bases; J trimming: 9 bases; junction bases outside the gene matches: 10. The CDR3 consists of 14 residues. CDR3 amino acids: CASSQTGAQGEQFF. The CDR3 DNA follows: TGTGCCAGCTCCCAGACAGGGGCGCAAGGTGAGCAGTTCTTC. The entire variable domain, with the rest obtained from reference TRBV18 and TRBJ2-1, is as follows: NAGVMQNPRHLVRRRGQEARLRCSPMKGHSHVYWYRQLPEEGLKFMVYLQKENIIDESGMPKERFSAEFPKEGPSILRIQQVVRGDSAAYFCASSQTGAQGEQFFGPGTRLTVL.

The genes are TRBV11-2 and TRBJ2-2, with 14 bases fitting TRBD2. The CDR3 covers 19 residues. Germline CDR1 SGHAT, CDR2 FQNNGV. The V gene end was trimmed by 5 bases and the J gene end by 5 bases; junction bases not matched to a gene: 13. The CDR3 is CASSTLTSGRAFYTGELFF. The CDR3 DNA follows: TGTGCCAGCAGCACCTTGACTAGCGGGAGGGCCTTTTATACCGGGGAGCTGTTTTTT.

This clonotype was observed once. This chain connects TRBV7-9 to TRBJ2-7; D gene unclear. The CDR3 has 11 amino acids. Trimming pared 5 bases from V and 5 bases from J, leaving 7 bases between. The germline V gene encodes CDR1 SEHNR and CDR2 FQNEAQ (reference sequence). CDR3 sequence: CASSPAHEQYF. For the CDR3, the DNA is TGTGCCAGCAGCCCTGCTCACGAGCAGTACTTC.

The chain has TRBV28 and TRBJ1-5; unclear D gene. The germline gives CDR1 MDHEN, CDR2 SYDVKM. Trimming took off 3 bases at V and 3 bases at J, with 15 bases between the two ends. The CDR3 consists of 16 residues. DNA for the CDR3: TGTGCCAGCAGTTTTGGGTTTCAGTCTTTCAATCAGCCCCAGCATTTT. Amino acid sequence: CASSFGFQSFNQPQHF.

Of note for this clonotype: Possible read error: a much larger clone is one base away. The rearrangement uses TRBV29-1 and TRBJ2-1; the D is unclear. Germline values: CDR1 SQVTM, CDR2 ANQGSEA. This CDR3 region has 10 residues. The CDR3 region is CSVAYNDQFF. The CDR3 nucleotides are TGCAGCGTGGCCTACAATGACCAGTTCTTC.

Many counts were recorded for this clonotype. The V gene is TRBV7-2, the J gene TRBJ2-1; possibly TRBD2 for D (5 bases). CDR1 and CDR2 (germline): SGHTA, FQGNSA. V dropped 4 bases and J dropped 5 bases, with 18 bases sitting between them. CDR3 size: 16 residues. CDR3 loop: CASSSPLGGGHNEQFF. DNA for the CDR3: TGTGCCAGCAGCTCCCCACTGGGCGGAGGCCACAATGAGCAGTTCTTC.

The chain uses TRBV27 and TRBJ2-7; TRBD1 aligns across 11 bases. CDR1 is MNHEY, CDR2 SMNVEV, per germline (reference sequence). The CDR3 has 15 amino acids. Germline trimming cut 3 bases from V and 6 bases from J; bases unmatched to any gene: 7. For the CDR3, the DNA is TGTGCCAGCAGTTTCGCGGGACAGGGGGTGGGCGAGCAGTACTTC. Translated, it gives CASSFAGQGVGEQYF.

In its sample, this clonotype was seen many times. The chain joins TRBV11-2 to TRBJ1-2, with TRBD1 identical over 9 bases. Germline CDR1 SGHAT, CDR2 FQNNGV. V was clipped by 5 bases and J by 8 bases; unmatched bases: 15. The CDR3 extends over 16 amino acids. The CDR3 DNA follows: TGTGCCAGCAGCGCCATCTGGGGAACAGGGGGCCGGGGCTACACCTTC. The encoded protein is CASSAIWGTGGRGYTF.

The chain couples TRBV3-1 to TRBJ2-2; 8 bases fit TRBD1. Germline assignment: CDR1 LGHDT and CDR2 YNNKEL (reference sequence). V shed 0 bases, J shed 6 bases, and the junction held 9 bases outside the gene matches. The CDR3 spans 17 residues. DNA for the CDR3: TGTGCCAGCAGCCAAGAGTCGGGCAGGGGGCGAGCCGGGGAGCTGTTTTTT. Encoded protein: CASSQESGRGRAGELFF.

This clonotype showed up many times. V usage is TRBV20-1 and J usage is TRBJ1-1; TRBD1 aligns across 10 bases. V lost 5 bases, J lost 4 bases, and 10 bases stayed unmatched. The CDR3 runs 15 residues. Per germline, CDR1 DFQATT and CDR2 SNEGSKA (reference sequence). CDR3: CSAPAGTGVFTEAFF. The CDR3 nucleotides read TGCAGTGCTCCCGCCGGGACAGGGGTGTTCACTGAAGCTTTCTTT.

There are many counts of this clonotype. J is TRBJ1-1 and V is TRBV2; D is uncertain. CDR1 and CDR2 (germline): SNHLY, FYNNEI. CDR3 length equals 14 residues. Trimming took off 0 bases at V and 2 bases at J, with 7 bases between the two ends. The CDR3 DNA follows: TGTGCCAGCAGTGAAGCGGCCCATAACACTGAAGCTTTCTTT. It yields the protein CASSEAAHNTEAFF. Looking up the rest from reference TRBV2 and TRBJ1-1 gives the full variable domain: EPEVTQTPSHQVTQMGQEVILRCVPISNHLYFYWYRQILGQKVEFLVSFYNNEISEKSEIFDDQFSVERPDGSNFTLKIRSTKLEDSAMYFCASSEAAHNTEAFFGQGTRLTVV.

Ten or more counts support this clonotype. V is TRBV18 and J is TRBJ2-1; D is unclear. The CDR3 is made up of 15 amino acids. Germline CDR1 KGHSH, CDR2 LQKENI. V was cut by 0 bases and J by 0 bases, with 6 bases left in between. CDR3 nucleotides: TGTGCCAGCTCACCACCGAGTCTCTCCTACAATGAGCAGTTCTTC. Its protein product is CASSPPSLSYNEQFF.

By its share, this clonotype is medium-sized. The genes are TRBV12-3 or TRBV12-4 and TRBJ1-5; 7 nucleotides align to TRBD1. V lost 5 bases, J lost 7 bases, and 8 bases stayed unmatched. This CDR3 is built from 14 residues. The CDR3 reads CASSPSGGGQPQHF. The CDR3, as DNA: TGTGCCAGCAGTCCGTCAGGGGGAGGCCAGCCCCAGCATTTT.

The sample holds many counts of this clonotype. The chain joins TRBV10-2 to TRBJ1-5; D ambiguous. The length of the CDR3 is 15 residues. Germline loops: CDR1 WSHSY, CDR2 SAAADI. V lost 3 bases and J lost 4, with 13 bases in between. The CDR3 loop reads CASSDTGGVNQPQHF. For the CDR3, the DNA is TGCGCCAGCAGTGATACCGGTGGGGTAAATCAGCCCCAGCATTTT.

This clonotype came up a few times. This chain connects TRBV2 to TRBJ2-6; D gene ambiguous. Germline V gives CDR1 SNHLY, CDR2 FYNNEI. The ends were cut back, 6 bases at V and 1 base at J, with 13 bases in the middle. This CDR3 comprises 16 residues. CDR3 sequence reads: CASRESLRSGANVLTF. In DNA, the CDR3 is TGTGCCAGCAGGGAGTCCCTTAGATCTGGGGCCAACGTCCTGACTTTC.

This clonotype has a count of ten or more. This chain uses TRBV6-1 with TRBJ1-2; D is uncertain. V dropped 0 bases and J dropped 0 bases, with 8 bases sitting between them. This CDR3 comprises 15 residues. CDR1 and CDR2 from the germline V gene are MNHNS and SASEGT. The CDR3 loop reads CASSEARSANYGYTF. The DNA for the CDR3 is TGTGCCAGCAGTGAAGCGCGGTCAGCTAACTATGGCTACACCTTC.

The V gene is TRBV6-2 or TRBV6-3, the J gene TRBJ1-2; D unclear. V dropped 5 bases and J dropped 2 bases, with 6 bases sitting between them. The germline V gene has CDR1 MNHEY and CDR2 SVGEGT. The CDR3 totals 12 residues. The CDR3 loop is CASSLQNYGYTF. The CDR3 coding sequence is TGTGCCAGCAGTCTACAGAACTATGGCTACACCTTC.

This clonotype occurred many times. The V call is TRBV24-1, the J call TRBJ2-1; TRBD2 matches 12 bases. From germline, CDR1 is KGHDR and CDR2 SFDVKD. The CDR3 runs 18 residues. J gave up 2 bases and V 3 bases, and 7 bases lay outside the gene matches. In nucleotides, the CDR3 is TGTGCCACCAGTGATCCCCTAGCGGGAGGGCCGGCCTACAATGAGCAGTTCTTC. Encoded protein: CATSDPLAGGPAYNEQFF.

CDR3: CASSQPGTGDEGAKNIQYF. CDR3 bases: TGTGCCAGCAGTCAACCCGGGACAGGGGATGAGGGGGCCAAAAACATTCAGTACTTC. This chain connects TRBV12-3 or TRBV12-4 to TRBJ2-4; 10 bases align to TRBD1. The CDR3 is 19 residues long. V was pared by 5 bases and J by 1 base, with 14 bases of the junction left unmatched.